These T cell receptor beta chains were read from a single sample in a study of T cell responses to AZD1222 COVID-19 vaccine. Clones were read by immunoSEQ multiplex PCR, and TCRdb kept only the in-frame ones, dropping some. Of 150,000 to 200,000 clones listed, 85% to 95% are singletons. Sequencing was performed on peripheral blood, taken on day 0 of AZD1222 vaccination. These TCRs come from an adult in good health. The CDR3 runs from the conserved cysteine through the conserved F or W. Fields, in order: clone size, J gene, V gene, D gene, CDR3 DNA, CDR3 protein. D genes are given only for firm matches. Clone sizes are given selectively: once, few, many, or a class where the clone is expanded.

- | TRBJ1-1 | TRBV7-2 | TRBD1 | TGTGCCAGCAGCTTAGTAGGGGGCAGGAACACTGAAGCTTTCTTT | CASSLVGGRNTEAFF
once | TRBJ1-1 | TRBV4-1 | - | TGCGCCAGCAGCCAAGATCTGGCAGGGAGGGAAGCTTTCTTT | CASSQDLAGREAFF
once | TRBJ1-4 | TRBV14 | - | TGTGCCAGCAGCAGGACGGTAAATGAAAAACTGTTTTTT | CASSRTVNEKLFF
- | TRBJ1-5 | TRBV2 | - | TGTGCCAGCAGTCTGATGGACCTCCGCAATCAGCCCCAGCATTTT | CASSLMDLRNQPQHF
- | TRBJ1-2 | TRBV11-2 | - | TGTGCCAGCAGCACCGGGGTAGGCTATGGCTACACCTTC | CASSTGVGYGYTF
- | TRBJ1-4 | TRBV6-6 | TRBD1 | TGTGCCAGCAGTCCGGGACAGGGTAAAACTAATGAAAAACTGTTTTTT | CASSPGQGKTNEKLFF
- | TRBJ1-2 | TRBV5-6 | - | TGTGCCAGCAGCTTGAGGTCAGGGCACTATGGCTACACCTTC | CASSLRSGHYGYTF
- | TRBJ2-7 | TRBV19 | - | TGTGCCAGTAGTATAGGGCTCGGACTTTCCTACGAGCAGTACTTC | CASSIGLGLSYEQYF
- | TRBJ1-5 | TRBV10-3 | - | TGTGCCATCAGTGAGTCGACGGGCAGTAATCAGCCCCAGCATTTT | CAISESTGSNQPQHF
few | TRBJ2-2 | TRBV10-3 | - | TGTGCCATCAGTGAGTCAGGCCATACGAACACCGGGGAGCTGTTTTTT | CAISESGHTNTGELFF
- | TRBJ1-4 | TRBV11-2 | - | TGTGCCAGCAGCTTAGATCTTTGGGCGGCTGGTGAAAAACTGTTTTTT | CASSLDLWAAGEKLFF
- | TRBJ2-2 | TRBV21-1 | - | TGTGCCAGCAGCAAAGTTTGGGGAACCGGGGAGCTGTTTTTT | CASSKVWGTGELFF
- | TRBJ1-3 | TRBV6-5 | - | TGTGCCAGCAGTTATGGGGGGGCTGGAAACACCATATATTTT | CASSYGGAGNTIYF
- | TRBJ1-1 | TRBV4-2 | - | TGTGCCAGCAGCCAAGACCTTATGATCACTGAAGCTTTCTTT | CASSQDLMITEAFF
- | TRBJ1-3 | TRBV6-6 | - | TGTGCCAGCATAGGCGGACTCTCTGGAAACACCATATATTTT | CASIGGLSGNTIYF
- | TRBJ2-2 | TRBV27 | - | TGTGCCAGTTTGACGAGCACCGGGGAGCTGTTTTTT | CASLTSTGELFF
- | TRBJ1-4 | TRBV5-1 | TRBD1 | TGCGCCAGCAGCTTGACGGGACAGGGACCACCGGAGGATGAAAAACTGTTTTTT | CASSLTGQGPPEDEKLFF
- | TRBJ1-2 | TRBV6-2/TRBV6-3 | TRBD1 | TGTGCCAGCAGTTACTCGATACTAGGGGGCCATGGCTACACCTTC | CASSYSILGGHGYTF
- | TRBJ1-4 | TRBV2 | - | TGTGCCAGCAGTGAAATACTATGGAGTGAAAAACTGTTTTTT | CASSEILWSEKLFF
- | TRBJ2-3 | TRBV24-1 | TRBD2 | TGTGCCACCAGTGACTTTACTAGCGGGGTAGGAGATACGCAGTATTTT | CATSDFTSGVGDTQYF
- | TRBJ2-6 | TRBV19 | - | TGTGCCAGTAGCCTAGGTTATTGGGGATCTGGGGCCAACGTCCTGACTTTC | CASSLGYWGSGANVLTF
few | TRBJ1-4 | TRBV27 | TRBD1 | TGTGCCAGCAGAACCGGGACAGGGTCAAGGGAAAAACTGTTTTTT | CASRTGTGSREKLFF
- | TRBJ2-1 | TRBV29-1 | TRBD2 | TGCAGCGCTGTACGGCTAGCGGGGGGCCTGGGAAATGAGCAGTTCTTC | CSAVRLAGGLGNEQFF
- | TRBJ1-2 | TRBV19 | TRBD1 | TGTGCCAGTAGTATCGGACCAGGAGGGGGCGGAGGCTACACCTTC | CASSIGPGGGGGYTF
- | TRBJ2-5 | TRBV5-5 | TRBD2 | TGTGCCAGCAGCCCGGGGGCGCTAGCGGGCAACCAAGAGACCCAGTACTTC | CASSPGALAGNQETQYF
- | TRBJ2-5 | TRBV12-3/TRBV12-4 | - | TGTGCCAGCAAGCCCTCGAACCAAGAGACCCAGTACTTC | CASKPSNQETQYF
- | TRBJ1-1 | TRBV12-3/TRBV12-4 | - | TGTGCCAGCAGGCTCTTGTGGCGAGCTTTCTTT | CASRLLWRAFF
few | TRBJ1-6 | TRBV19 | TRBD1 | TGTGCCAGTAGTATAGAACGGACAGGGATTTCACCCCTCCACTTT | CASSIERTGISPLHF
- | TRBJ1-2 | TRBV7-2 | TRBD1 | TGTGCCAGCAGCCGCCAAGGACAGGGGGCGCTAGGAGGCGGCTACACCTTC | CASSRQGQGALGGGYTF
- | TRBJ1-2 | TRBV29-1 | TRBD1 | TGCAGCGTGGAGGACAGGGTGGACTATGGCTACACCTTC | CSVEDRVDYGYTF
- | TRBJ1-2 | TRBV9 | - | TGTGCCAGCAGCGTAGAGACGGGGGGATATGGCTACACCTTC | CASSVETGGYGYTF
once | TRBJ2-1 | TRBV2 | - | TGTGCCAGCAGTGGGCGGGGCTTCTACAATGAGCAGTTCTTC | CASSGRGFYNEQFF
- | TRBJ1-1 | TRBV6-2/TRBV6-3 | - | TGTGCCAGCAGTCCCCGGACAGCCCGGAACACTGAAGCTTTCTTT | CASSPRTARNTEAFF
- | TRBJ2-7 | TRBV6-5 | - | TGTGCCAGCAGTTCGAGGGTGGGAACCTACGAGCAGTACTTC | CASSSRVGTYEQYF
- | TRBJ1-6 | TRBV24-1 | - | TGTGCCGCAGGCGGGACACTCGGTTCACCCCTCCACTTT | CAAGGTLGSPLHF
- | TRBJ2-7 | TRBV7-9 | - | TGTGCCAGCAGTTTTGGGACTGCCCAGGACGAGCAGTACTTC | CASSFGTAQDEQYF
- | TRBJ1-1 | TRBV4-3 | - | TGCGCCAGCAGCCAAGACTACAGGAACATGAACACTGAAGCTTTCTTT | CASSQDYRNMNTEAFF
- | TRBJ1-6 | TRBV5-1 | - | TGCGCCAGCAGCTCTTCGCCGAAAGACAGAACCTATAATTCACCCCTCCACTTT | CASSSSPKDRTYNSPLHF
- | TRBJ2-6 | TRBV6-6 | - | TGTGCCAGCAGACCCGGGACGTTTGGGGCCAACGTCCTGACTTTC | CASRPGTFGANVLTF
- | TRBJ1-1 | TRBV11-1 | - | TGTGCCAGCAGCTTCGGACACCGGAACACTGAAGCTTTCTTT | CASSFGHRNTEAFF
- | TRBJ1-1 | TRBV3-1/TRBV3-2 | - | TGTGCCAGCAGCCAAGACTTGAGGGGGGTTGCTTTCTTT | CASSQDLRGVAFF
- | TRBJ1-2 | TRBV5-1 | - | TGCGCCAGCAGCTTTTGGACAGACCGCTTGGATGGCTACACCTTC | CASSFWTDRLDGYTF
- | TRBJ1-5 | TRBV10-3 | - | TGTGCCATCAGTGAGTCCTTGACAGTCTACAATCAGCCCCAGCATTTT | CAISESLTVYNQPQHF
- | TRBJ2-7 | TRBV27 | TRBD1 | TGTGCCAGCAGCCTAAGGACAGGGAGATACGAGCAGTACTTC | CASSLRTGRYEQYF
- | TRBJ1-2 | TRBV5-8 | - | TGTGCCAGCAGCTTCCGTGGGGGGCATGGAGGCTACACCTTC | CASSFRGGHGGYTF
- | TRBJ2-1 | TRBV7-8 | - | TGTGCCAGCAGCTTAGTTCGACTCTTTTTAGGCTACAATGAGCAGTTCTTC | CASSLVRLFLGYNEQFF
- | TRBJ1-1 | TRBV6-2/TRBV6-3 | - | TGTGCCAGCAGTTACGGGCAGAGGACTGAAGCTTTCTTT | CASSYGQRTEAFF
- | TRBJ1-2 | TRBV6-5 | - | TGTGCCAGCAGTTACTCAGGATTGGGGGGCTATGGCTACACCTTC | CASSYSGLGGYGYTF
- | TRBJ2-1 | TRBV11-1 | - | TGTGCCAGCAGCTTAGAACTGGGGAGCTCCTACAATGAGCAGTTCTTC | CASSLELGSSYNEQFF
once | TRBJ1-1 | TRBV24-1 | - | TGTGCCACCAGTGATGGATCCATTGGCACTGAAGCTTTCTTT | CATSDGSIGTEAFF
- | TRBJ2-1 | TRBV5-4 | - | TGTGCCAGCAGCCCTCCAGCCGGTGAGCAGTTCTTC | CASSPPAGEQFF
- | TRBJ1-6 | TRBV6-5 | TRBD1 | TGTGCCAGCAGGAACCCCCGGGACAGGGGTTCACCCCTCCACTTT | CASRNPRDRGSPLHF
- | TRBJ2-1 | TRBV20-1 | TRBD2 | TGCAGTGCTAGTGGGCCGGGGGGCTCCTACAATGAGCAGTTCTTC | CSASGPGGSYNEQFF
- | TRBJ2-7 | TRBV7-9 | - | TGTGCCAGCAGTTTCTCCTACGAGCAGTACTTC | CASSFSYEQYF
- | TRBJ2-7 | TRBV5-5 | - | TGTGCCAGCAGCTTATCAGTGGGGGCCTACGAGCAGTACTTC | CASSLSVGAYEQYF
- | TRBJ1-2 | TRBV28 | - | TGTGCCAGCAGTTCAGGGCGTGGCAGGATGGCCTACACCTTC | CASSSGRGRMAYTF
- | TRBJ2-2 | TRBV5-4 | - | TGTGCCAGCAGTGAAAGGCCCACCGGGGAGCTGTTTTTT | CASSERPTGELFF